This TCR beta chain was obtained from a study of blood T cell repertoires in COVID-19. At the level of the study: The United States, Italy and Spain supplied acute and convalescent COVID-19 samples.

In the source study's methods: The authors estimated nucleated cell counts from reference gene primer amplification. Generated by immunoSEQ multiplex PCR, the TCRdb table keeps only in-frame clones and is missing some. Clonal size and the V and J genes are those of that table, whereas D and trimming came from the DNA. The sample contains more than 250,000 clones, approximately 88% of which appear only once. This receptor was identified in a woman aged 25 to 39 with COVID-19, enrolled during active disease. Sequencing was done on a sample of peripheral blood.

The CDR3 reads CASSATINQPQHF. Written as DNA, the CDR3 is TGTGCCAGCAGTGCGACTATAAATCAGCCCCAGCATTTT. V gene TRBV12-3 or TRBV12-4 combines with J gene TRBJ1-5; D gene ambiguous. The germline V and J ends were trimmed by 5 bases and 4 bases, with 9 bases remaining between them. This CDR3 has 13 amino acids.